Listed here are 10 T cell receptor beta chains from one sample, sequenced in a study of blood T cell repertoires in COVID-19. Sequencing was performed with immunoSEQ multiplex PCR; in TCRdb, only in-frame clones are kept and a portion is missing. The profile shows about 74,000 clones, just over 85% of them singletons. The material sequenced was peripheral blood. These receptor sequences come from an elderly woman with acute or convalescent COVID-19.

This rearrangement joins TRBV6-5 to TRBJ2-7; TRBD1 matches at 9 bases. This CDR3 is 15 amino acids long. V lost 9 bases, J lost 4 bases, and 13 bases stayed unmatched. Germline CDR1 reads MNHEY; CDR2 reads SVGAGI. The CDR3 DNA sequence: TGTGCCAGTAGATCAGTTGGACAGGGGTTTTACGAGCAGTACTTC. Protein product: CASRSVGQGFYEQYF.

This chain joins TRBV4-3 and TRBJ2-6; the D is unclear. V shed 5 bases and J shed 3 bases, with 8 bases lying between them. Germline CDR1 reads LGHNA; CDR2 reads YSLEER. The CDR3 is made up of 14 amino acids. The CDR3 coding sequence is TGCGCCAGCAGCGCCCGAGGTGGGGCCAACGTCCTGACTTTC. The encoded protein is CASSARGGANVLTF.

This sequence joins TRBV27 and TRBJ1-6; the D gene is possibly TRBD1 (5 bases). The CDR3 runs 13 residues. Germline assignment: CDR1 MNHEY and CDR2 SMNVEV (reference sequence). V was cut by 2 bases and J by 16 bases, with 15 bases left in between. CDR3 nucleotide sequence: TGTGCCAGCAGTTTAGGGCACGGAGGGGTACTCCACTTT. As protein: CASSLGHGGVLHF.

The J gene is TRBJ2-3, the V gene TRBV3-1 (or the pseudogene TRBV3-2), with 10 bases aligning to TRBD2. The junction had 5 bases not matched to a gene; V was cut back by 4 bases and J by 1 base. CDR3 length: 16 residues. Germline values: CDR1 LGHDT, CDR2 YNNKEL (reference sequence). CDR3: CASSLNGLAGTDTQYF. The CDR3 DNA sequence: TGTGCCAGCAGCCTGAATGGACTAGCGGGCACAGATACGCAGTATTTT.

This clone was seen just once. The chain links TRBV5-1 to TRBJ2-3; 14 positions match TRBD2. The V gene's germline CDR1 is SGHRS and CDR2 YFSETQ. V shed 0 bases and J 2 bases; nucleotides not matched to a gene: 11. The CDR3 is 20 residues long. The CDR3 sequence is CASSLAGTSGGRKNTDTQYF. DNA for the CDR3: TGCGCCAGCAGCTTGGCCGGGACTAGCGGGGGACGAAAAAACACAGATACGCAGTATTTT.

The rearrangement links TRBV5-6 to TRBJ1-5, with D unclear. CDR1 and CDR2 from the germline V gene are SGHDT and YYEEEE. Deletions cut 1 base from V and 1 base from J, with 9 bases between. There are 15 residues in the CDR3. CDR3 DNA: TGTGCCAGCAGCTTGTATCGGAGAAGCAATCAGCCCCAGCATTTT. Translated: CASSLYRRSNQPQHF.

V usage is TRBV25-1 and J usage is TRBJ2-7, with D tentatively TRBD1 (5 bases). Germline loops: CDR1 MGHDK, CDR2 SYGVNS. The germline V and J ends were trimmed by 5 bases and 2 bases, with 19 bases remaining between them. This CDR3 has 16 amino acids. The chain's CDR3 is CASSSSTTGIPYEQYF. The CDR3 region has the DNA TGTGCCAGCAGTAGCTCCACTACAGGAATCCCCTACGAGCAGTACTTC.

The V and J genes are TRBV18 and TRBJ2-5; 10 positions match TRBD2. The germline CDR1 and CDR2 sequences are KGHSH and LQKENI. The ends lost 3 bases at V and 5 bases at J; junction bases unmatched: 9. This CDR3 contains 16 residues. The CDR3 sequence: CASSPVASGSRETQYF. CDR3 in DNA: TGTGCCAGCTCACCTGTGGCTAGCGGGAGTCGGGAGACCCAGTACTTC.

CDR3: CASSSYRAYNEQFF. The CDR3, as DNA: TGTGCCAGCAGCTCCTACAGGGCCTACAATGAGCAGTTCTTC. This rearrangement joins TRBV5-4 to TRBJ2-1; the D gene is possibly TRBD1 (6 bases). The V gene lost 3 bases and the J gene lost 2 bases, with 9 bases spanning the gap. CDR3 length: 14 amino acids. In germline, CDR1 is SGHNT, CDR2 YYREEE (reference sequence).

J is TRBJ1-5 and V is TRBV5-1, with D tentatively TRBD1 (6 bases). V was trimmed by 2 bases and J by 1 base, leaving 10 bases between them. This CDR3 spans 15 amino acids. Germline CDR1 and CDR2: SGHRS and YFSETQ. The CDR3 loop is CASSLTGQSNQPQHF. The CDR3 DNA sequence: TGCGCCAGCAGCTTAACAGGGCAGAGCAATCAGCCCCAGCATTTT.